The rows below give T cell receptor beta chains drawn from one sample of a study of cytomegalovirus exposure and HLA in healthy donors. Here immunoSEQ multiplex PCR was the method, and the copy in TCRdb shows in-frame clones only, minus some. This sample has 75,000 to 95,000 clones, with around 84% found just once. Material: PBMCs. These receptors were taken from a man between 18 and 29 years old in good health and CMV-seronegative. Each CDR3 is given with its conserved first and last residue. A D gene is named only where the DNA matches it firmly. Some rows have no size entry. The others give once, few or many, or a class for an expanded clone.

TRBD2 TRBJ2-1 - TRBV7-6 TGTGCCAGCAGCCCAATCGACGGCAGGCCTAGCGGGAGCTACAATGAGCAGTTCTTC CASSPIDGRPSGSYNEQFF
- TRBJ1-5 - TRBV6-1 TGTGCCAGCAGTGGCGGGGGTAGGGGAACTGTCCGGAGCAATCAGCCCCAGCATTTT CASSGGGRGTVRSNQPQHF
- TRBJ1-4 - TRBV5-8 TGTGCCAGCAGCCCTCTACGGGTGAATGAAAAACTGTTTTTT CASSPLRVNEKLFF
TRBD1 TRBJ1-2 - TRBV27 TGTGCCAGCAGTTTACTGGGGGACAGAGACTATGGCTACACCTTC CASSLLGDRDYGYTF
TRBD2 TRBJ2-7 - TRBV30 TGTGCCTGGTTTAATTCCGGGACTAGCCCCTACGAGCAGTACTTC CAWFNSGTSPYEQYF
- TRBJ2-3 - TRBV15 TGTGCCACCAGCACGATTGGCCACACCATTGCAGATACGCAGTATTTT CATSTIGHTIADTQYF
TRBD2 TRBJ2-1 - TRBV11-3 TGTGCCAGCAGCTCCGGACTAGCGGTCTACAATGAGCAGTTCTTC CASSSGLAVYNEQFF
- TRBJ1-4 - TRBV5-6 TGTGCCAGCAGCTTGTATGGGACGGGGGATGAAAAACTGTTTTTT CASSLYGTGDEKLFF
- TRBJ2-7 - TRBV5-1 TGCGCCAGCAGCCTACCACAGGGAAAGACCTACGAGCAGTACTTC CASSLPQGKTYEQYF
TRBD2 TRBJ2-1 once TRBV4-1 TGCGCCAGCAGCCAGGTTCAGTGGCTAGCGGGTCACAATGAGCAGTTCTTC CASSQVQWLAGHNEQFF
TRBD1 TRBJ1-1 - TRBV30 TGTGCCTGGAGGAGACAGGGGGTCGCTGAAGCTTTCTTT CAWRRQGVAEAFF
TRBD1 TRBJ1-4 - TRBV10-3 TGTGCCATCAGTGTGGGACAGGGAGGGGAAAAACTGTTTTTT CAISVGQGGEKLFF
TRBD2 TRBJ2-7 - TRBV5-4 TGTGCCAGCAGCTCCAAGTTGACTAGCGACTACGAGCAGTACTTC CASSSKLTSDYEQYF
TRBD2 TRBJ2-7 - TRBV30 TGTGCCTGGACTAGCGGGACCTCCTACGAGCAGTACTTC CAWTSGTSYEQYF
TRBD1 TRBJ1-1 - TRBV2 TGTGCCAGCAGAGCCACAGGGGCGTTGAACACTGAAGCTTTCTTT CASRATGALNTEAFF